The clone carrying this TCR beta chain appeared once. Its target is unknown. The sample belongs to a study of OX40 agonist ivuxolimab in advanced cancers. Study-level background: Patients assigned to dose escalation were diagnosed with hepatocellular carcinoma, melanoma, renal cell or head and neck cancer. Points from the study as a whole: Among expanded peripheral T cells, antigen specificity went undetermined. At 0.1 to 3.0 mg/kg and by week 6, CD4+ and CD8+ T cells in the blood had expanded clonally.

Assay: immunoSEQ multiplex PCR; the TCRdb copy retains only in-frame clones and omits some. This sample has some 78,000 clones, with almost 95% found just once. V was shortened by 4 bases and J by 5 bases, with 11 bases between the two germline ends. The CDR3 extends over 13 amino acids. Germline-derived CDR1 and CDR2 are SGHTA and FQGNSA. The timepoints at which blood was sampled were baseline, cycle 4 day 1, and cycle 7 day 1. V gene TRBV7-2 combines with J gene TRBJ2-5; D is unresolved. Material: CD4+ or CD8+ T cells sorted from blood, obtained in a trial of the OX40 agonist ivuxolimab. The receptor was isolated from an adult with an advanced solid tumor such as melanoma, head and neck, liver or kidney cancer. The CDR3 DNA reads TGTGCCAGCAGCTCTCTCCCTCAGGAGACCCAGTACTTC. It yields the protein CASSSLPQETQYF.